The source of this T cell receptor (beta chain) is a study of glioma-infiltrating T cells. Study-wide results and limits: Very few CDR3 sequences were shared between tissue and blood. Non-neoplastic patients had below-expected tissue-blood divergence, while all gliomas exceeded expectation.

The CDR3 has 12 amino acids. V was shortened by 7 bases and J by 11 bases, with 17 bases between the two germline ends. This clonotype was observed a few times. Its specificity is unknown. TCR alpha and beta CDR3 regions were amplified from RNA using iRepertoire nested multiplex PCR. One-step reverse transcription and amplification started from around 100-400 ng of tissue mRNA or PBMC total RNA. From the multiplex PCR reads, TCRdb called clonotypes with MiXCR, one entry per CDR3 protein. The table lists about 94,000 distinct CDR3 sequences, about 25% of them singletons. The chain carries TRBV12-3 or TRBV12-4 and TRBJ1-1, with D hard to call. The sample was glioma tissue, nonneoplastic brain tissue, or PBMCs (not recorded which). The TCR originated in a human donor with low-grade glioma or glioblastoma, undergoing nonglioma brain surgery, or in good health (not recorded which). CDR3 protein: CASTSREVRAFF. In DNA, the CDR3 is TGTGCCAGCACCTCAAGGGAGGTGCGGGCTTTCTTT.